This T cell receptor beta chain was documented in a study of shared clonotypes between healthy human individuals. A remark on this clone: Sequence at one end of the junction differs from germline and may be a read error.

The CD4+ fraction was divided into a CD45RA+ naive subset and a CD45RA-negative memory subset. Using immunoSEQ multiplex PCR, the repertoire was profiled, and TCRdb retains in-frame clones only, with some absent. This table has nearly 750,000 clones, around 70% appearing once. The germline V gene encodes CDR1 SNHLY and CDR2 FYNNEI. This CDR3 spans 14 amino acids. J is TRBJ1-1 and V is TRBV2; D not resolved. Specimen: memory CD4+ T cells sorted from blood. Subset: CD45RA-negative fraction. The sequence came from a woman aged 25 to 39 in good health. As DNA, the CDR3 is TGTGCCAGCAGTGAATGGGCCCAGAACGCTGAAGCTTTCTTT. It is translated as CASSEWAQNAEAFF.